This note documents a single TCR beta chain sequence. Its antigen is as yet unknown. The ends were cut back, 5 bases at V and 0 bases at J, with 18 bases in the middle. This CDR3 region has 17 residues. Germline-derived CDR1 and CDR2 are MDHEN and SYDVKM. The authors reverse transcribed all of the isolated RNA, so sequencing captured expressed TCRB transcripts. Produced via immunoSEQ multiplex PCR; TCRdb's table is partial and in-frame only. The data hold hundreds of thousands of clones, with 11% to 15% observed a single time. This sample is drawn from a study of beta chain features in type 1 diabetes. Study observations and caveats: Type 1 diabetes patients showed a moderate but significant shortening of TCRB CDR3s in all four CD4+ subsets.

What was sequenced was naive CD4+ T cells from blood. V gene TRBV28 combines with J gene TRBJ2-3; D is perhaps TRBD2 (5 bases). The source is a man aged 18 to 29 with type 1 diabetes. CDR3 nucleotides: TGTGCCAGCAGTACCCCCGCGGGTACGTCAAGCACAGATACGCAGTATTTT. It encodes CASSTPAGTSSTDTQYF. The whole variable domain, filled in from reference TRBV28 and TRBJ2-3, reads DVKVTQSSRYLVKRTGEKVFLECVQDMDHENMFWYRQDPGLGLRLIYFSYDVKMKEKGDIPEGYSVSREKKERFSLILESASTNQTSMYLCASSTPAGTSSTDTQYFGPGTRLTVL.